This T cell receptor beta chain was captured by sequencing in a study of patients and donors after allogeneic stem cell transplantation. A single record per CDR3 protein comes from TCRdb applying MiXCR to the RT-PCR reads. The sample has over 400,000 distinct CDR3 sequences, 16% seen once; the top ten hold less than 8%. Sequencing used blood, either unsorted or a sorted T cell fraction (not recorded which). This clonotype was sampled from a human donor who was either an allogeneic HSCT recipient or a stem cell or donor lymphocyte infusion donor (not recorded which). It is not recorded whose cells these are; they may come from a transplant donor.

CDR3 DNA: TGTGCCAGCAGTGGCGGGCGGGAGCAGTACTTC. This gives the protein CASSGGREQYF. The chain links TRBV2 to TRBJ2-7; D might be TRBD2 (5 bases). The germline V gene encodes CDR1 SNHLY and CDR2 FYNNEI. The CDR3 consists of 11 residues. Trimming cost V 4 bases and J 7 bases, with 8 bases left between them.